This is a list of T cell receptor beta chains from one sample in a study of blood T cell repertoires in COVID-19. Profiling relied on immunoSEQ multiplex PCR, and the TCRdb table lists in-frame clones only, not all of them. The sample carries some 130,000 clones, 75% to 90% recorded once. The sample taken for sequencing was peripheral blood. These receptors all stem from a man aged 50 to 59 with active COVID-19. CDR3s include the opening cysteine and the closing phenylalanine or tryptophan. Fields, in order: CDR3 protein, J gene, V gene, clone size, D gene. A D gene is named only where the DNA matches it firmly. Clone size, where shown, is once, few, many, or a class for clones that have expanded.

CDR3 protein: CASSGPSRGGGELFF
J gene: TRBJ2-2
V gene: TRBV5-1
clone size: -
D gene: TRBD2

CDR3 protein: CASSIAVRVNSPLHF
J gene: TRBJ1-6
V gene: TRBV19
clone size: -
D gene: -

CDR3 protein: CATSPANTGELFF
J gene: TRBJ2-2
V gene: TRBV10-3
clone size: -
D gene: -

CDR3 protein: CASSLMLGGAGEQYF
J gene: TRBJ2-7
V gene: TRBV7-2
clone size: -
D gene: -

CDR3 protein: CASSSRRDRVSQETQYF
J gene: TRBJ2-5
V gene: TRBV5-6
clone size: -
D gene: TRBD1

CDR3 protein: CASRTTVRETQYF
J gene: TRBJ2-5
V gene: TRBV3-1/TRBV3-2
clone size: -
D gene: -

CDR3 protein: CASSPGGEYQPQHF
J gene: TRBJ1-5
V gene: TRBV5-1
clone size: -
D gene: -

CDR3 protein: CASSLSPFTGELFF
J gene: TRBJ2-2
V gene: TRBV27
clone size: -
D gene: -

CDR3 protein: CASSLGTDSSYNSPLHF
J gene: TRBJ1-6
V gene: TRBV13
clone size: -
D gene: -

CDR3 protein: CASSPRGGNTIYF
J gene: TRBJ1-3
V gene: TRBV7-3
clone size: few
D gene: -

CDR3 protein: CASSEGVNYGYTF
J gene: TRBJ1-2
V gene: TRBV10-2
clone size: -
D gene: -

CDR3 protein: CASSLRGNTEAFF
J gene: TRBJ1-1
V gene: TRBV12-3/TRBV12-4
clone size: -
D gene: -

CDR3 protein: CASSQLRQGAGELFF
J gene: TRBJ2-2
V gene: TRBV4-1
clone size: -
D gene: TRBD1

CDR3 protein: CASSFQTGSYEQYF
J gene: TRBJ2-7
V gene: TRBV7-9
clone size: -
D gene: -

CDR3 protein: CASRTGLGPGTDTQYF
J gene: TRBJ2-3
V gene: TRBV2
clone size: -
D gene: TRBD2

CDR3 protein: CATRPDSTLQGTQYF
J gene: TRBJ2-3
V gene: TRBV6-4
clone size: -
D gene: -

CDR3 protein: CASSYAAGGSYEQYF
J gene: TRBJ2-7
V gene: TRBV6-5
clone size: -
D gene: TRBD2

CDR3 protein: CSASPSTSGGEETQYF
J gene: TRBJ2-5
V gene: TRBV20-1
clone size: -
D gene: TRBD2

CDR3 protein: CASSQDGTDEQFF
J gene: TRBJ2-1
V gene: TRBV4-2
clone size: -
D gene: -

CDR3 protein: CASSLGTWDFRTDTQYF
J gene: TRBJ2-3
V gene: TRBV11-2
clone size: -
D gene: -

CDR3 protein: CSVQQGNQPQHF
J gene: TRBJ1-5
V gene: TRBV29-1
clone size: -
D gene: -

CDR3 protein: CATSRVGGSGYGYTF
J gene: TRBJ1-2
V gene: TRBV15
clone size: -
D gene: -

CDR3 protein: CASSSGQTYEQYF
J gene: TRBJ2-7
V gene: TRBV25-1
clone size: once
D gene: -

CDR3 protein: CASSLPQGGAETQYF
J gene: TRBJ2-5
V gene: TRBV3-1/TRBV3-2
clone size: -
D gene: -

CDR3 protein: CSARGAGETQYF
J gene: TRBJ2-5
V gene: TRBV29-1
clone size: -
D gene: -

CDR3 protein: CASSTYDRRTDEAFF
J gene: TRBJ1-1
V gene: TRBV19
clone size: once
D gene: -

CDR3 protein: CASSRTSGVGATQYF
J gene: TRBJ2-3
V gene: TRBV2
clone size: -
D gene: TRBD2

CDR3 protein: CASSLVSDRGLTGANVLTF
J gene: TRBJ2-6
V gene: TRBV5-6
clone size: -
D gene: TRBD1

CDR3 protein: CAIRPGLAGITGELFF
J gene: TRBJ2-2
V gene: TRBV10-3
clone size: -
D gene: TRBD2

CDR3 protein: CASRTRATNTEAFF
J gene: TRBJ1-1
V gene: TRBV25-1
clone size: once
D gene: -

CDR3 protein: CASSPGARNEQFF
J gene: TRBJ2-1
V gene: TRBV18
clone size: -
D gene: -

CDR3 protein: CASSFCDRGCQFSNQPQHF
J gene: TRBJ1-5
V gene: TRBV6-4
clone size: -
D gene: TRBD1

CDR3 protein: CAISESRGSPGANVLTF
J gene: TRBJ2-6
V gene: TRBV10-3
clone size: -
D gene: -

CDR3 protein: CSVTWGLTNTEAFF
J gene: TRBJ1-1
V gene: TRBV29-1
clone size: once
D gene: -

CDR3 protein: CASSVEAGGQPQHF
J gene: TRBJ1-5
V gene: TRBV9
clone size: -
D gene: TRBD1

CDR3 protein: CASSEEAVYGYTF
J gene: TRBJ1-2
V gene: TRBV10-2
clone size: -
D gene: -

CDR3 protein: CASSWVRGEAGYTF
J gene: TRBJ1-2
V gene: TRBV5-1
clone size: -
D gene: -

CDR3 protein: CASSFGTFEGDTIYF
J gene: TRBJ1-3
V gene: TRBV6-5
clone size: -
D gene: -

CDR3 protein: CSASKVAGGKETQYF
J gene: TRBJ2-5
V gene: TRBV20-1
clone size: -
D gene: TRBD2

CDR3 protein: CASSLDSGGAYEQFF
J gene: TRBJ2-1
V gene: TRBV5-1
clone size: -
D gene: TRBD2

CDR3 protein: CASSAGGTGGGYTF
J gene: TRBJ1-2
V gene: TRBV11-2
clone size: -
D gene: TRBD1

CDR3 protein: CASSRRGSTDTQYF
J gene: TRBJ2-3
V gene: TRBV5-6
clone size: -
D gene: -

CDR3 protein: CASSADRELIGYTF
J gene: TRBJ1-2
V gene: TRBV9
clone size: -
D gene: TRBD1

CDR3 protein: CASSPPGGGSSYNEQFF
J gene: TRBJ2-1
V gene: TRBV7-9
clone size: -
D gene: TRBD2

CDR3 protein: CASRTAGSYNEQFF
J gene: TRBJ2-1
V gene: TRBV19
clone size: -
D gene: -

CDR3 protein: CASSPPFDRNYGYTF
J gene: TRBJ1-2
V gene: TRBV14
clone size: -
D gene: -

CDR3 protein: CAISPGGHNEQFF
J gene: TRBJ2-1
V gene: TRBV10-3
clone size: -
D gene: -

CDR3 protein: CASSPFPAGGLLNEQFF
J gene: TRBJ2-1
V gene: TRBV3-1/TRBV3-2
clone size: -
D gene: TRBD2

CDR3 protein: CASRGGIDEKLFF
J gene: TRBJ1-4
V gene: TRBV2
clone size: few
D gene: -

CDR3 protein: CASSEGQREQYF
J gene: TRBJ2-7
V gene: TRBV2
clone size: -
D gene: -

CDR3 protein: CANAGTQYEQYF
J gene: TRBJ2-7
V gene: TRBV24-1
clone size: -
D gene: -

CDR3 protein: CASSPTGTGGTLHF
J gene: TRBJ1-6
V gene: TRBV9
clone size: -
D gene: TRBD1

CDR3 protein: CASHSGGNQPQHF
J gene: TRBJ1-5
V gene: TRBV6-5
clone size: -
D gene: -

CDR3 protein: CASSRDSDHATQYF
J gene: TRBJ2-3
V gene: TRBV2
clone size: once
D gene: -